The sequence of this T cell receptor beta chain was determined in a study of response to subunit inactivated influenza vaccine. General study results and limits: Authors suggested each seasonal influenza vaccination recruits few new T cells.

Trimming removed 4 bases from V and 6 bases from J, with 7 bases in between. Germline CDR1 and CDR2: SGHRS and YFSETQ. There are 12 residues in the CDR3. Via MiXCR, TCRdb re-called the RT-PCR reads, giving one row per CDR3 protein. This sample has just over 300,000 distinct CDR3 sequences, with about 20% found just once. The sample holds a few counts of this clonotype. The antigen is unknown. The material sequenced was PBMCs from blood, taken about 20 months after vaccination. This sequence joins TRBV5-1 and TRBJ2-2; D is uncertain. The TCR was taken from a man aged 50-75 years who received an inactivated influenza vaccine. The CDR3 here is CASSPQAGELFF. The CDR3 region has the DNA TGCGCCAGCAGCCCCCAAGCCGGGGAGCTGTTTTTT.